Below, 20 T cell receptor beta chains from the same sample are listed, as sequenced in a study of shared clonotypes between healthy human individuals (dated by TCRdb to about 2020). The method behind the library was the immunoSEQ multiplex PCR assay. TCRdb limited this immuneACCESS table to in-frame rearrangements with V and J called. A share of clones is missing; checked studies link under half to unresolved V genes, and the rest is unexplained. Within this sample are 1,400,000 or so clones, with approximately 98.5% of them counted one time only. The top ten hold 0.36% of the sample. The specimen was naive CD4+ T cells sorted from blood. The cell subset or site label on this specimen signifies: CD45RA+ positively selected. These receptors were taken from a man aged 25 to 40 in good health.

J is TRBJ2-2 and V is TRBV9, with D possibly matching TRBD2 (6 bases). The CDR3 consists of 14 residues. V lost 3 bases and J 6 bases, leaving 12 bases between the germline ends. Germline V lookup: CDR1 SGDLS, CDR2 YYNGEE. CDR3 protein: CASSERVVAGELFF. In nucleotides, the CDR3 is TGTGCCAGCAGCGAGCGGGTCGTGGCCGGGGAGCTGTTTTTT.

The chain links TRBV6-1 to TRBJ2-3; 7 bases agree with TRBD1. The length of the CDR3 is 16 residues. Germline V CDR1 and CDR2: MNHNS, SASEGT. Losses at the gene ends were 4 bases for V and 0 bases for J; bases not matched to a gene: 7. This CDR3 is CASSGRGLASTDTQYF. CDR3 DNA sequence: TGTGCCAGCAGTGGAAGGGGGCTTGCTAGCACAGATACGCAGTATTTT.

V gene TRBV11-2 combines with J gene TRBJ1-1; D call uncertain. The CDR3 is 15 residues long. V was trimmed by 4 bases and J by 5 bases, leaving 17 bases between them. The V gene's germline CDR1 is SGHAT and CDR2 FQNNGV. The CDR3 region is CASSSREGARTEAFF. Here the CDR3 DNA reads TGTGCCAGCAGCTCACGAGAGGGCGCGCGAACTGAAGCTTTCTTT.

This sequence joins TRBV11-2 and TRBJ2-2; the match to TRBD1 covers 9 bases. V trimming: 2 bases; J trimming: 3 bases; junction bases outside the gene matches: 4. The CDR3 has 16 amino acids. Germline V CDR1 and CDR2: SGHAT, FQNNGV. In DNA form, the CDR3 reads TGTGCCAGCAGCTTAAACAGGGGGCGTGACACCGGGGAGCTGTTTTTT. Protein sequence: CASSLNRGRDTGELFF.

This clone was detected only once. The chain has TRBV9 and TRBJ1-2; no reliable D call. V was trimmed by 4 bases and J by 2 bases, leaving 12 bases between them. CDR1 and CDR2 (germline): SGDLS, YYNGEE. The CDR3 is made up of 14 amino acids. CDR3 nucleotide sequence: TGTGCCAGCAGCCTAAGTCGAGCGAACTATGGCTACACCTTC. Its protein is CASSLSRANYGYTF.

The V and J genes are TRBV7-9 and TRBJ2-1, with 8 bases that match TRBD2. J was trimmed by 6 bases and V by 5 bases; bases with no gene match: 9. Germline-derived CDR1 and CDR2 are SEHNR and FQNEAQ (reference sequence). CDR3 size: 15 residues. The CDR3 sequence is CASSHRTSSGNEQFF. CDR3 DNA sequence: TGTGCCAGCAGCCACCGGACTAGCTCAGGCAATGAGCAGTTCTTC.

DNA of the CDR3: TGTGCCAGCAGCCAAGTGTATCCGAAAGGCAATGAGCAGTTCTTC. As protein: CASSQVYPKGNEQFF. The chain has TRBV4-2 and TRBJ2-1, with unresolved D. The V gene lost 1 base and the J gene lost 6 bases, with 13 bases spanning the gap. CDR1 LGHNA and CDR2 YNFKEQ come from the germline V gene. The CDR3 totals 15 residues.

As to this clone: Other DNA sequences in this specimen translate into the identical CDR3. The chain employs TRBV18 and TRBJ2-1; 7 bases are a match to TRBD2. CDR1 is KGHSH and CDR2 is LQKENI in the germline V gene. The CDR3 runs 15 residues. J was trimmed by 2 bases and V by 6 bases; bases with no gene match: 7. In DNA form, the CDR3 reads TGTGCCAGCTCGCCGGGGCGGGAGACCTACAATGAGCAGTTCTTC. It is translated as CASSPGRETYNEQFF.

The chain recombines TRBV15 with TRBJ2-5, with TRBD2 matching over 9 bases. Germline V lookup: CDR1 LNHNV, CDR2 YYDKDF (reference sequence). J gave up 4 bases and V 1 base, and 7 bases lay outside the gene matches. The CDR3 is 16 residues long. CDR3 coding DNA: TGTGCCACCAGCAGAGTTGGCGGGAGGGCCTCAGAGACCCAGTACTTC. Its translation is CATSRVGGRASETQYF. The entire variable domain, with the rest obtained from reference TRBV15 and TRBJ2-5, is as follows: DAMVIQNPRYQVTQFGKPVTLSCSQTLNHNVMYWYQQKSSQAPKLLFHYYDKDFNNEADTPDNFQSRRPNTSFCFLDIRSPGLGDTAMYLCATSRVGGRASETQYFGPGTRLLVL.

This sequence joins TRBV27 and TRBJ1-2; the D gene is possibly TRBD1 (6 bases). The CDR3 length is 13 residues. From germline, CDR1 is MNHEY and CDR2 SMNVEV (reference sequence). The V gene lost 5 bases and the J gene lost 6 bases, with 13 bases spanning the gap. CDR3 region: CASSLKKGDGYTF. CDR3 nucleotide sequence: TGTGCCAGCAGTCTCAAAAAGGGGGATGGCTACACCTTC.

The chain is built from TRBV10-3 and TRBJ2-1; 7 bases line up with TRBD1. The CDR3 is made up of 14 amino acids. Germline V gives CDR1 ENHRY, CDR2 SYGVKD. J lost 4 bases, V lost 11 bases, and 11 bases had no gene match. This chain's CDR3 is CASVGQDRYNEQFF. CDR3 in DNA: TGTGCCTCCGTCGGACAGGACCGTTACAATGAGCAGTTCTTC.

This clone was counted once. The rearrangement joins TRBV7-9 to TRBJ2-1; TRBD2 matches 12 bases. The germline V gene has CDR1 SEHNR and CDR2 FQNEAQ (reference sequence). The V and J ends lost 2 bases and 8 bases, in that order; junction bases with no gene match: 7. The CDR3 covers 16 residues. CDR3 in amino acids: CASSLRLAGVQYEQFF. The CDR3 bases are TGTGCCAGCAGCTTAAGACTAGCGGGAGTTCAGTATGAGCAGTTCTTC. Together with reference TRBV7-9 and TRBJ2-1, the CDR3 gives the full variable domain: DTGVSQNPRHKITKRGQNVTFRCDPISEHNRLYWYRQTLGQGPEFLTYFQNEAQLEKSRLLSDRFSAERPKGSFSTLEIQRTEQGDSAMYLCASSLRLAGVQYEQFFGPGTRLTVL.

CDR3 region: CASSYSRGTLNQPQHF. CDR3 coding DNA: TGTGCCAGCAGTTACTCGAGGGGGACGCTTAATCAGCCCCAGCATTTT. The chain links TRBV6-6 to TRBJ1-5; TRBD1 might be the D (6 bases). The V gene's germline CDR1 is MNHNY and CDR2 SVGAGI (reference sequence). The CDR3 has 16 residues. Deletions cut 0 bases from V and 4 bases from J, with 13 bases between.

V is TRBV10-3 and J is TRBJ2-2; D is perhaps TRBD1 (6 bases). Trimming removed 6 bases at V and 3 bases at J, with 11 bases between. Germline CDR1 ENHRY, CDR2 SYGVKD. The CDR3 is made up of 14 amino acids. The CDR3 DNA sequence: TGTGCCATCAGGGCAGGGGCGGACACCGGGGAGCTGTTTTTT. Its translation: CAIRAGADTGELFF.

The genes are TRBV2 and TRBJ2-1; no definite D call. Per the germline V gene, CDR1 is SNHLY and CDR2 is FYNNEI. The germline V and J ends were trimmed by 3 bases and 9 bases, with 6 bases remaining between them. The CDR3 sequence is 11 residues long. CDR3 coding DNA: TGTGCCAGCAGTGACGGCATTGAGCAGTTCTTC. Its protein product is CASSDGIEQFF.

About this clone itself: Other DNA variants within this sample encode the same CDR3. The chain employs TRBV9 and TRBJ2-1; 8 bases agree with TRBD2. CDR1 is SGDLS, CDR2 YYNGEE, per germline. This CDR3 contains 15 residues. The V and J ends lost 0 bases and 4 bases, in that order; junction bases with no gene match: 3. The CDR3 nucleotides read TGTGCCAGCAGCGTAGTTAGCGGGACTTACAATGAGCAGTTCTTC. Translated: CASSVVSGTYNEQFF.

About this clone: Additional DNA sequences in this sample encode the identical CDR3. This chain uses TRBV29-1 with TRBJ1-2, with D tentatively TRBD1 (5 bases). V was cut by 3 bases and J by 1 base, with 6 bases left in between. The germline gives CDR1 SQVTM, CDR2 ANQGSEA. The CDR3 consists of 12 residues. CDR3 sequence: CSVERGNYGYTF. The CDR3 DNA is TGCAGCGTTGAGAGGGGTAACTATGGCTACACCTTC.

Here the CDR3 reads CASSFRGEEKLFF. In DNA form, the CDR3 reads TGTGCCAGCAGTTTTAGAGGGGAAGAAAAACTGTTTTTT. The chain joins TRBV27 to TRBJ1-4; perhaps TRBD1 as D (5 bases). CDR1 MNHEY and CDR2 SMNVEV come from the germline V gene (reference sequence). The CDR3 covers 13 residues. Between the trimmed V and J ends, which lost 3 bases and 8 bases, there was a span of 10 bases.

The chain has TRBV5-6 and TRBJ1-1, with D perhaps TRBD1 (5 bases). V was cut by 3 bases and J by 5 bases, with 11 bases left in between. Germline-derived CDR1 and CDR2 are SGHDT and YYEEEE. The CDR3 is 13 residues long. CDR3 sequence: CASSSTGRTEAFF. Written as DNA, the CDR3 is TGTGCCAGCAGCTCTACAGGAAGGACTGAAGCTTTCTTT.

This clone turned up a few times. The V gene is TRBV27, the J gene TRBJ1-2; 7 bases agree with TRBD1. This CDR3 is built from 14 residues. The V gene's germline CDR1 is MNHEY and CDR2 SMNVEV (reference sequence). The V segment lost 7 bases and the J segment 6 bases; nucleotides outside the gene matches: 11. The CDR3 nucleotides are TGTGCCAGCAACCCTGACAGGGAGGGAGATGGCTACACCTTC. It is translated as CASNPDREGDGYTF.